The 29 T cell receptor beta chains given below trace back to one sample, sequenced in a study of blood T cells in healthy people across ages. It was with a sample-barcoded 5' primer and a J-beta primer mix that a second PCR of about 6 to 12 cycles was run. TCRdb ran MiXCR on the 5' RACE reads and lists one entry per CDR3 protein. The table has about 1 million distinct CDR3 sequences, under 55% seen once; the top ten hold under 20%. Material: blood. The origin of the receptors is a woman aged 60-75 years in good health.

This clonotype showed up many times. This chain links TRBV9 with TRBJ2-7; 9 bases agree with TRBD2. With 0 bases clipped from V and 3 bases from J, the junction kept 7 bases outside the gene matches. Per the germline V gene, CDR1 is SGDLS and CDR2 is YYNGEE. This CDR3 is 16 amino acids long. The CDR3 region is CASSVATGSGSYEQYF. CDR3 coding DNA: TGTGCCAGCAGCGTAGCTACGGGTAGCGGGAGCTACGAGCAGTACTTC.

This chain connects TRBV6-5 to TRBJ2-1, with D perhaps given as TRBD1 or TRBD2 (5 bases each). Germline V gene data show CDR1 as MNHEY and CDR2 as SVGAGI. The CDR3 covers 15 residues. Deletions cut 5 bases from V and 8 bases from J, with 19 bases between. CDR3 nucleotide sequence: TGTGCCAGCAGTCGCCCGGGACGCGTCTTGGATGAGCAGTTCTTC. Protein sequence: CASSRPGRVLDEQFF.

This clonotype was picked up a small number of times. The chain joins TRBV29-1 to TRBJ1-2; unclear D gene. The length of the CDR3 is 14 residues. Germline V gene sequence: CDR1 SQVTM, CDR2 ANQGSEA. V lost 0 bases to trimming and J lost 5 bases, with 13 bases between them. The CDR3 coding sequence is TGCAGCGTTGAAGAGACCCCCCCCGATTATGGCTACACCTTC. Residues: CSVEETPPDYGYTF.

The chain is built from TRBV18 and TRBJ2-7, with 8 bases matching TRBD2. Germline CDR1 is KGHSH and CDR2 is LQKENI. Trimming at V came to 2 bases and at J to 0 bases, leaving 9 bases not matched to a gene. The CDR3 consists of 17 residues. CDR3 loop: CASSPSRAGVVSYEQYF. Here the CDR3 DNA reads TGTGCCAGCTCACCATCGCGAGCGGGAGTGGTCTCCTACGAGCAGTACTTC.

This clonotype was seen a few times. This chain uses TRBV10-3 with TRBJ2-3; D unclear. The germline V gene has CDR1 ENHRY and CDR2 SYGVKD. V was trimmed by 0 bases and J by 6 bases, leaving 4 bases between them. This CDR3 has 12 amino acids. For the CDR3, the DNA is TGTGCCATCAGTGAGTCAGTTGATACGCAGTATTTT. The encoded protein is CAISESVDTQYF.

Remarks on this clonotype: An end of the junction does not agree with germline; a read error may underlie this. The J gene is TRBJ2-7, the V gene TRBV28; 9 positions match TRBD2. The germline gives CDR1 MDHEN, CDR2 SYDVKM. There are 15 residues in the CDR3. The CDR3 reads CASGLGLATTYEQYF. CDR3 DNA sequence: TGTGCCAGCGGTTTAGGACTAGCGACCACCTACGAGCAGTACTTC.

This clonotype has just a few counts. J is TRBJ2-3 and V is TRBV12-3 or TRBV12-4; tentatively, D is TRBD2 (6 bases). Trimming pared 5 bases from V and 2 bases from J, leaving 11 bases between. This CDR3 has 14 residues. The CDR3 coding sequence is TGTGCCAGCAGTATGGGACTCCCCACAGATACGCAGTATTTT. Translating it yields CASSMGLPTDTQYF.

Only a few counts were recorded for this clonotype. CDR3 nucleotide sequence: TGTGCCAGCAGCTCAGGACGGGGCGCAGTATATGGCTACACCTTC. It translates to CASSSGRGAVYGYTF. V is TRBV9 and J is TRBJ1-2; D possibly corresponds to TRBD1 (5 bases). Trimming shortened V by 4 bases and J by 5 bases, and 18 bases separated the two germline ends. This CDR3 contains 15 residues. Germline V CDR1 and CDR2: SGDLS, YYNGEE.

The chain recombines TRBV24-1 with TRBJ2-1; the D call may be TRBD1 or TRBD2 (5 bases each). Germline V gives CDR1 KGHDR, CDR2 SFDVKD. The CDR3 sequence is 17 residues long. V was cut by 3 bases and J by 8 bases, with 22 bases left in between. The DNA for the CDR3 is TGTGCCACCAGTGATCCCCCCCCTGAAGGGACCAGGGATGAGCAGTTCTTC. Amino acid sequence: CATSDPPPEGTRDEQFF.

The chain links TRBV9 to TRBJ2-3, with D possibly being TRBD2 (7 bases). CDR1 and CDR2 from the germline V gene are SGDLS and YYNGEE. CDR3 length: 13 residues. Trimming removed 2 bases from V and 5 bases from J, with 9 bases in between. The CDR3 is CASSVRGGDTQYF. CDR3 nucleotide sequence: TGTGCCAGCAGCGTTAGGGGGGGAGATACGCAGTATTTT.

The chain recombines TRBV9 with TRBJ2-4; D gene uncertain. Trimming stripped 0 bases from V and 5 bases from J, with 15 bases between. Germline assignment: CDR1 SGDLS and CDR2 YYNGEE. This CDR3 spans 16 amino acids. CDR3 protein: CASSVGSPRPQNIQYF. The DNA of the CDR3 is TGTGCCAGCAGCGTAGGGTCCCCCCGACCGCAAAACATTCAGTACTTC.

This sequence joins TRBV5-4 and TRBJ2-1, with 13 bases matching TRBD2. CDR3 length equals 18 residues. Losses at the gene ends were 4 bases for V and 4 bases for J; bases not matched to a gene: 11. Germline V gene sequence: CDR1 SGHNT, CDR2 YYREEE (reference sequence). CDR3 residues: CASSAGTSGMVGYNEQFF. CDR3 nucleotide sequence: TGTGCCAGCAGCGCTGGGACTAGCGGGATGGTTGGATACAATGAGCAGTTCTTC.

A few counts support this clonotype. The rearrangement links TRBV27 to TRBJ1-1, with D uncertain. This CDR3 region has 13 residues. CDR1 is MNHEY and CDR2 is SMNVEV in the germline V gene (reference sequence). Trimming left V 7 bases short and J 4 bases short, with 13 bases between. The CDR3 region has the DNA TGTGCCAGCACCCCAATGGGGTCCACTGAAGCTTTCTTT. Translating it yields CASTPMGSTEAFF.

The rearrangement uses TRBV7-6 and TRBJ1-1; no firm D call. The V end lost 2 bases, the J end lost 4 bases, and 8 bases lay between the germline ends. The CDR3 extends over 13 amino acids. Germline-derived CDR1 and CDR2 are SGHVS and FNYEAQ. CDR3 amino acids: CASSLSVGTEAFF. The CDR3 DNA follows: TGTGCCAGCAGCTTATCAGTCGGCACTGAAGCTTTCTTT.

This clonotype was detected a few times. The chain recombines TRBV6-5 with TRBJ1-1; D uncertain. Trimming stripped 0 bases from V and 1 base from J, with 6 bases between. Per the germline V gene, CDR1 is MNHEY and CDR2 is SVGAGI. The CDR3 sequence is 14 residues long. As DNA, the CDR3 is TGTGCCAGCAGTTACTCGGCGGAGAACACTGAAGCTTTCTTT. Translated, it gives CASSYSAENTEAFF.

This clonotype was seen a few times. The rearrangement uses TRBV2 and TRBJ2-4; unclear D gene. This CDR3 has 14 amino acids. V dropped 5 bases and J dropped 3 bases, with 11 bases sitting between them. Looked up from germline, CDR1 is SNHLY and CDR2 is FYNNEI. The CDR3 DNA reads TGTGCCAGCAGTCTCGATGTGGGCAAAAACATTCAGTACTTC. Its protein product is CASSLDVGKNIQYF. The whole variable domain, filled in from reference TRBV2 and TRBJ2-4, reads EPEVTQTPSHQVTQMGQEVILRCVPISNHLYFYWYRQILGQKVEFLVSFYNNEISEKSEIFDDQFSVERPDGSNFTLKIRSTKLEDSAMYFCASSLDVGKNIQYFGAGTRLSVL.

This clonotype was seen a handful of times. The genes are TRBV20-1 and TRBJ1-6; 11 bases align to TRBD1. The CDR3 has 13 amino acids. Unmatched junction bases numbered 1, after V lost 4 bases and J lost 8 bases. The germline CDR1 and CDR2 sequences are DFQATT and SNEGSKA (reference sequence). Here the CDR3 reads CSATGQGDSPLHF. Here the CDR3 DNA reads TGCAGTGCTACGGGACAGGGGGATTCACCCCTCCACTTT.

The CDR3 DNA reads as TGTGCCAGCAGCGTTCAAGGGCGGGTTATGGTGCATGAGCAGTTCTTC. Encoded protein: CASSVQGRVMVHEQFF. V and J are TRBV3-1 and TRBJ2-1, with TRBD2 as a possible D gene (5 bases). The CDR3 has 16 amino acids. From germline, CDR1 is LGHDT and CDR2 YNNKEL (reference sequence). Deletions cut 5 bases from V and 8 bases from J, with 22 bases between.

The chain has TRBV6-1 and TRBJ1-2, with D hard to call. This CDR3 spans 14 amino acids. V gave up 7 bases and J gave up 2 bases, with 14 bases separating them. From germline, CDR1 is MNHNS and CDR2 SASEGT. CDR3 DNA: TGTGCCAGCACCCCAGAGGGCAGAAACTATGGCTACACCTTC. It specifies CASTPEGRNYGYTF.

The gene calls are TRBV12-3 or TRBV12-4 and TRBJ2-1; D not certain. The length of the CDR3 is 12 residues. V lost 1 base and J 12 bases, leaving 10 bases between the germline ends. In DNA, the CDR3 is TGTGCCAGCAGTTTAGATGCGGTGGGGCAGTTCTTC. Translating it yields CASSLDAVGQFF.

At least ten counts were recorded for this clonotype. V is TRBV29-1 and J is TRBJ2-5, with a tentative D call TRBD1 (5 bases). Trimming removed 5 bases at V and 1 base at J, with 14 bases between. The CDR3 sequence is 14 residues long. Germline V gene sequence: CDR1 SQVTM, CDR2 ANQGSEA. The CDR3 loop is CSVRPRVPQETQYF. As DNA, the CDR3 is TGCAGCGTTAGACCCAGGGTTCCCCAAGAGACCCAGTACTTC.

CDR3 in amino acids: CASSVESGTGYTF. The CDR3 bases are TGTGCCAGCAGCGTTGAGTCCGGGACCGGCTACACCTTC. The J gene is TRBJ1-2, the V gene TRBV9, with a weak D call TRBD1 (5 bases). The germline V gene has CDR1 SGDLS and CDR2 YYNGEE. The CDR3 runs to 13 residues. Trimming removed 2 bases at V and 8 bases at J, with 13 bases between.

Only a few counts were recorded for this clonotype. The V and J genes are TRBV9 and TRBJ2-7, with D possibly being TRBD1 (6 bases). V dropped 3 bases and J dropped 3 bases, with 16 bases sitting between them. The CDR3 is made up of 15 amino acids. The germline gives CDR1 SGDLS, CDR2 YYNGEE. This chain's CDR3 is CASSEEPGQSYEQYF. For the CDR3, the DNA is TGTGCCAGCAGCGAAGAGCCGGGACAAAGCTACGAGCAGTACTTC.

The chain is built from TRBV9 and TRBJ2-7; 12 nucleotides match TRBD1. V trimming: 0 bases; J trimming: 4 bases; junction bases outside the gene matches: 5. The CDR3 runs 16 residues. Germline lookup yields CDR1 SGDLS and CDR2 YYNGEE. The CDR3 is CASSVAWGQGAYEQYF. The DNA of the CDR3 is TGTGCCAGCAGCGTAGCTTGGGGACAGGGGGCGTACGAGCAGTACTTC.

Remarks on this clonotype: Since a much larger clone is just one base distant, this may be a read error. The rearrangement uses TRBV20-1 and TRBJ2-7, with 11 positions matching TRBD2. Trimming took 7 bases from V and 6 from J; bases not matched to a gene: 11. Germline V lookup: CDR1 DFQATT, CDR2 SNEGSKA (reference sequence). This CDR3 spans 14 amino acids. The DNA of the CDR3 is TGCAGTGTCAAACTAGCGGGAGATTTTCCCGAGCAGTACTTC. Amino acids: CSVKLAGDFPEQYF.

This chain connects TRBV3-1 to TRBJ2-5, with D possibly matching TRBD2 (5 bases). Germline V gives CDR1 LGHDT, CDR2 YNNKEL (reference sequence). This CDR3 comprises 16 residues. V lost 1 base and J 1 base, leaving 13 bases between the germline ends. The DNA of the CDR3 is TGTGCCAGCAGCCAAGTGGAGGCTACTAGCCAAGAGACCCAGTACTTC. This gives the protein CASSQVEATSQETQYF.

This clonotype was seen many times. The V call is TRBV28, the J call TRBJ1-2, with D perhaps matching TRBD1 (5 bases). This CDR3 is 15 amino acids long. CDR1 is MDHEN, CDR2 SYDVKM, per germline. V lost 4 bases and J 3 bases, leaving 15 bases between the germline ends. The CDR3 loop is CASSSPSGTDYGYTF. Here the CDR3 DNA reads TGTGCCAGCAGTTCTCCCTCCGGGACGGACTATGGCTACACCTTC.

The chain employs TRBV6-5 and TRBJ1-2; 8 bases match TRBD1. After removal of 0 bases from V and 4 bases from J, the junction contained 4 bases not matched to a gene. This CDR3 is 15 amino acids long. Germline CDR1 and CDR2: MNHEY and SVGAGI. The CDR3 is CASSYSGQGSYGYTF. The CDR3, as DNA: TGTGCCAGCAGTTACTCCGGACAGGGTAGCTATGGCTACACCTTC.

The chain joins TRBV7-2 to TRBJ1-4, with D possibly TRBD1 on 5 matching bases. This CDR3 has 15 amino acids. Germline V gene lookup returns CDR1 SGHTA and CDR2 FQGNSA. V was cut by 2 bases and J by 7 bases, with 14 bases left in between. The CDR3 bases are TGTGCCAGCAGCTTATGGGGGAGTCTGAGTGAAAAACTGTTTTTT. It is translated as CASSLWGSLSEKLFF.